This T cell receptor (beta chain) is drawn from a study of cytomegalovirus exposure and HLA in healthy donors. Both 60 Vbeta primers and 13 Jbeta primers went into the PCR. Generated by immunoSEQ multiplex PCR, the TCRdb table keeps only in-frame clones and is missing some. The sample records 90,000 to 95,000 clones, roughly four fifths being singletons. Germline values: CDR1 SGHVS, CDR2 FQNEAQ. The length of the CDR3 is 14 residues. V was shortened by 1 base and J by 7 bases, with 13 bases between the two germline ends. The sequencing sample was made of PBMCs. This receptor was identified in a man aged 25 to 40 in good health and CMV-seronegative. The V and J genes are TRBV7-8 and TRBJ2-5; tentatively, D is TRBD1 (6 bases). The CDR3 region is CASSLEARGGTQYF. The CDR3 DNA reads TGTGCCAGCAGCTTAGAAGCCAGAGGGGGGACCCAGTACTTC.